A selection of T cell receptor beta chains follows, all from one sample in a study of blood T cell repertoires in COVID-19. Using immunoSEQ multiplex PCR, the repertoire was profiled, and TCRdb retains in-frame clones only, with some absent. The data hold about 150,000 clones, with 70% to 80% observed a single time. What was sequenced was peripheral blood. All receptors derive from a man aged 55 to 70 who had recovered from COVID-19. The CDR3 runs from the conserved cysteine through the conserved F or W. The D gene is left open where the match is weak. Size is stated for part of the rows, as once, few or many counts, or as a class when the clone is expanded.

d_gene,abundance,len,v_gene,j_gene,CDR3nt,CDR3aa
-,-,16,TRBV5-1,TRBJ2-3,TGCGCCAGCAGCCCCCAAGGCGTCCGGGACACAGATACGCAGTATTTT,CASSPQGVRDTDTQYF
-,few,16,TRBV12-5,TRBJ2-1,TGTGCTAGTGGGCGCATTGGACAGGCGGGGTACAATGAGCAGTTCTTC,CASGRIGQAGYNEQFF
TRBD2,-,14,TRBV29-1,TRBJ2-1,TGCAGCGTTGCTCGGGGGGTCTCGTACAATGAGCAGTTCTTC,CSVARGVSYNEQFF
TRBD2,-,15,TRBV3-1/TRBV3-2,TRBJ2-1,TGTGCCAGCAGCCCAGTAGCGGGGGGGGACAATGAGCAGTTCTTC,CASSPVAGGDNEQFF
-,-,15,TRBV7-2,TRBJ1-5,TGTGCCAGCAGCTTAGTTACAGGGTCCAATCAGCCCCAGCATTTT,CASSLVTGSNQPQHF
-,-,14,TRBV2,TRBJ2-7,TGTGCCAGCTGCGTTCGGCGGGGTACCTACGAGCAGTACTTC,CASCVRRGTYEQYF
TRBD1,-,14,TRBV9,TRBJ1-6,TGTGCCAGCAGCGGACAGGGGGGGAATTCACCCCTCCACTTT,CASSGQGGNSPLHF
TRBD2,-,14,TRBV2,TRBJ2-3,TGTGCCAGCAGACCCAGCGGGATAGCAGATACGCAGTATTTT,CASRPSGIADTQYF
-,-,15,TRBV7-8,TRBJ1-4,TGTGCCAGCAGCTTAGCGTCAGGGCTGAATGAAAAACTGTTTTTT,CASSLASGLNEKLFF
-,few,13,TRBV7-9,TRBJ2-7,TGTGCCAGCACCTCCTTAGCCTCCTACGAGCAGTACTTC,CASTSLASYEQYF
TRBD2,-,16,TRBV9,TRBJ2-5,TGTGCCAGCAGCGTCGGGACTAGCGGGAGAGGGGAGACCCAGTACTTC,CASSVGTSGRGETQYF
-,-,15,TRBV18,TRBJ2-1,TGTGCCAGCTCACCGGGAGGCGGGGGCAACAATGAGCAGTTCTTC,CASSPGGGGNNEQFF
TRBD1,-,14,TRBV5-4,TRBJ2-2,TGTGCCAGCAGCTCCCCGGGACAGGGGGAGGAGCTGTTTTTT,CASSSPGQGEELFF
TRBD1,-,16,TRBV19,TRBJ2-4,TGTGCCAGTAGTCCTGCAGGGGGCTTAGCCAAAAACATTCAGTACTTC,CASSPAGGLAKNIQYF
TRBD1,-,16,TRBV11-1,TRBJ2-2,TGTGCCAGCAGTCCGAGGTTCAGGGGGCTTGGCGGGGAGCTGTTTTTT,CASSPRFRGLGGELFF
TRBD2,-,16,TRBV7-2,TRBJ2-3,TGTGCCAGCAGCCAAACCGGGACTAGCGGTTCAGATACGCAGTATTTT,CASSQTGTSGSDTQYF
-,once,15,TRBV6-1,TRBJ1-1,TGTGCCAGCAGTGAAGTGAGGACAGTAAAGCCTGAAGCTTTCTTT,CASSEVRTVKPEAFF
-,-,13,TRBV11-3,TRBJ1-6,TGTGCCAGCGGGAGCTCCTATAATTCACCCCTCCACTTT,CASGSSYNSPLHF
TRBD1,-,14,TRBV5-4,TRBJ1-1,TGTGCCAGCAGCCGACGACAGGGGGAAACTGAAGCTTTCTTT,CASSRRQGETEAFF
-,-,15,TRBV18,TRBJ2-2,TGTGCCAGCTCACCTAGACAGGCGAACACCGGGGAGCTGTTTTTT,CASSPRQANTGELFF
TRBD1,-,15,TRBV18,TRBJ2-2,TGTGCCAGCTCACCCCGGGCGACAGGGTACGGGGAGCTGTTTTTT,CASSPRATGYGELFF
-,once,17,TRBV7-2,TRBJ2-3,TGTGCCAGCAGCTTAGCCCTCAGCGGTGTGACCACAGATACGCAGTATTTT,CASSLALSGVTTDTQYF
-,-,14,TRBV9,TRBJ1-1,TGTGCCAGCAGCGTAAGCTCCCTGGGCAGCGAAGCTTTCTTT,CASSVSSLGSEAFF
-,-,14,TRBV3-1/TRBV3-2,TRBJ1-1,TGTGCCAGCAGCCAAGATCTTCGGGGAGCATTGGCTTTCTTT,CASSQDLRGALAFF
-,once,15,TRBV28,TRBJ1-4,TGTGCCAGCAGTTTTGAGCTTGCAACTAATGAAAAACTGTTTTTT,CASSFELATNEKLFF
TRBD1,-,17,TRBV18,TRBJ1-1,TGTGCCAGCTCACCTCGTCTGGCAGCGGACAGGGTCGTTGAAGCTTTCTTT,CASSPRLAADRVVEAFF
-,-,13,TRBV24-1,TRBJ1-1,TGTGCCACCAGTGACCCCAACAGGGCTGAAGCTTTCTTT,CATSDPNRAEAFF
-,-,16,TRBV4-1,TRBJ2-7,TGCGCCAGCAGCCAAGTAGCACTAGTGAGCTCCTACGAGCAGTACTTC,CASSQVALVSSYEQYF
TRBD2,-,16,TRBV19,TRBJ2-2,TGTGCCAGTAGTATAGGGGGACTAGCGAACACCGGGGAGCTGTTTTTT,CASSIGGLANTGELFF
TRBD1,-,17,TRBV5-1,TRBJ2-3,TGCGCCAGCCACAAGATGCCGGGACAGGGTATAGCAGATACGCAGTATTTT,CASHKMPGQGIADTQYF
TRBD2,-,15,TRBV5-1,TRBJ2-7,TGCGCCAGCAGCCCCCTGGGGGGGGACTCCTACGAGCAGTACTTC,CASSPLGGDSYEQYF
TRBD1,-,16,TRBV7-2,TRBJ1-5,TGTGCCAGCAGTCGCTCCGGGACAGGGGGCGGTCAGCCCCAGCATTTT,CASSRSGTGGGQPQHF
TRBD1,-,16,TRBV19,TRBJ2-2,TGTGCCAGTAGTATGCGGACAGGGGGCATCACCGGGGAGCTGTTTTTT,CASSMRTGGITGELFF
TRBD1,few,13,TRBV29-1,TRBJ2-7,TGCAGCCTAACGGGGACAGTTACCTACGAGCAGTACTTC,CSLTGTVTYEQYF
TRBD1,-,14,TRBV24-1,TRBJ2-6,TGTGCCGTAGACAGGGGAACCGGGGCCAACGTCCTGACTTTC,CAVDRGTGANVLTF
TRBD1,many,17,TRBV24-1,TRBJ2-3,TGTGCCACCAGTGATGCCGCAGTGGCAGGGGGCCCAGATACGCAGTATTTT,CATSDAAVAGGPDTQYF
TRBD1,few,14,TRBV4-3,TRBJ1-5,TGCGCCAGCAGCCCCGGGACAGAATATCAGCCCCAGCATTTT,CASSPGTEYQPQHF
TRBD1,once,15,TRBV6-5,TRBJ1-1,TGTGCCAGCAGTTCCCAGGGGGCGGTGGATACTGAAGCTTTCTTT,CASSSQGAVDTEAFF
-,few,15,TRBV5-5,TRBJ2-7,TGTGCCAGCAGCTTGGCCGGAAGAGCGGGCTACGAGCAGTACTTC,CASSLAGRAGYEQYF
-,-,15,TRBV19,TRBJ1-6,TGTGCCAGTAGTTTGACCGGGACACGGAATTCACCCCTCCACTTT,CASSLTGTRNSPLHF
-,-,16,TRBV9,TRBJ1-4,TGTGCCAGCAGCGCCCAACCGCTTGTTCGGGGTGAAAAACTGTTTTTT,CASSAQPLVRGEKLFF
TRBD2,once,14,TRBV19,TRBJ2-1,TGTGCCAGTAACGCGGGAGGGGGTTCGAATGAGCAGTTCTTC,CASNAGGGSNEQFF